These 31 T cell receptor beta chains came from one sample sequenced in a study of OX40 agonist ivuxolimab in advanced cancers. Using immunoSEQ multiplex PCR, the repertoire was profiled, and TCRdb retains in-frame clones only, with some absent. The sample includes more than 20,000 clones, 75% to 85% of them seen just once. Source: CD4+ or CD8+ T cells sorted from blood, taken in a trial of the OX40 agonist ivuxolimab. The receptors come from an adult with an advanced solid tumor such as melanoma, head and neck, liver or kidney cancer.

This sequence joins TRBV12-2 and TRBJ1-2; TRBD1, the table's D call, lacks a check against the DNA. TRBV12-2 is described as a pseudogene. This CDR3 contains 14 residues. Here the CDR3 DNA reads TGTGCAAGTCGCTTAGCGCAGGGGAACTATGGCTACACCTTC. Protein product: CASRLAQGNYGYTF.

The CDR3 DNA follows: TGTGCCACTGAAACAGGGCGCAATCAGCCCCAGCATTTT. Amino acids: CATETGRNQPQHF. The rearrangement uses TRBV6-1 and TRBJ1-5, with D possibly being TRBD1 (6 bases). V lost 10 bases and J lost 2, with 12 bases in between. The CDR3 is 13 residues long. CDR1 MNHNS and CDR2 SASEGT come from the germline V gene.

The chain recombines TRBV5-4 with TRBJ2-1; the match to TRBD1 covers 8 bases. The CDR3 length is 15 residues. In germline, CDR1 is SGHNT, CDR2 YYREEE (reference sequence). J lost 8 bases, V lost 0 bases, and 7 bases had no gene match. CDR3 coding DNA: TGTGCCAGCAGCTTGGGAAGGACAGGGCGGGATGAGCAGTTCTTC. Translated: CASSLGRTGRDEQFF.

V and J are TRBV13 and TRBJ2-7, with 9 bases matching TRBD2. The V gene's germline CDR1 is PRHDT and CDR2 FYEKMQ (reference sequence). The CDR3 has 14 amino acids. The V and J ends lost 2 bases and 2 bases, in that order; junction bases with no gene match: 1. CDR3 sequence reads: CASSLQRGAYEQYF. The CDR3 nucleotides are TGTGCCAGCAGCTTACAGCGGGGGGCCTACGAGCAGTACTTC.

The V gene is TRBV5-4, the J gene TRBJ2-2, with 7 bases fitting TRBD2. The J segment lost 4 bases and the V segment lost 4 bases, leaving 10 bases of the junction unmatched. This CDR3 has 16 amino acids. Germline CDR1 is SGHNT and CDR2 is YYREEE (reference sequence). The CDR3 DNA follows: TGTGCCAGCAGCCCTAATGGCGGGGGAGGCACCGGGGAGCTGTTTTTT. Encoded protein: CASSPNGGGGTGELFF.

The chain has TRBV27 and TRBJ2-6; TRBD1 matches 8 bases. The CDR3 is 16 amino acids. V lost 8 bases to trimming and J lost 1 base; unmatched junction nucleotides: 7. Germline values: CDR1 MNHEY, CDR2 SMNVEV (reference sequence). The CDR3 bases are TGTGCCAGCTGGACAGGGTTTTCTTCTGGGGCCAACGTCCTGACTTTC. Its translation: CASWTGFSSGANVLTF.

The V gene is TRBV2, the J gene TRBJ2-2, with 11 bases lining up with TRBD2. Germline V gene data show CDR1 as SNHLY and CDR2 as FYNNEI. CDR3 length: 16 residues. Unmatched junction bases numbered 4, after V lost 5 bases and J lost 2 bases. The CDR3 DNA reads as TGTGCCAGCAGTCCGGGGACTAGCGGTAACACCGGGGAGCTGTTTTTT. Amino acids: CASSPGTSGNTGELFF.

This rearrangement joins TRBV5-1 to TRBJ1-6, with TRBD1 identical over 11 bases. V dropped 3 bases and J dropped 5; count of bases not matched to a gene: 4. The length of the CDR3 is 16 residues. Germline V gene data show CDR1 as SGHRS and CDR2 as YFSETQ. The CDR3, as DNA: TGCGCCAGCAGCTACGGGGACAGGGGGAATAATTCACCCCTCCACTTT. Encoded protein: CASSYGDRGNNSPLHF.

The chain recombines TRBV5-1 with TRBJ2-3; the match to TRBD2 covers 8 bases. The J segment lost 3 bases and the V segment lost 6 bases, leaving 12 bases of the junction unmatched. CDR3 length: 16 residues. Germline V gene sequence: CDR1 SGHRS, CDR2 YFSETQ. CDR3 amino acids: CASTPLAGRGTDTQYF. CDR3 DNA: TGCGCCAGCACCCCCTTAGCGGGACGAGGGACAGATACGCAGTATTTT.

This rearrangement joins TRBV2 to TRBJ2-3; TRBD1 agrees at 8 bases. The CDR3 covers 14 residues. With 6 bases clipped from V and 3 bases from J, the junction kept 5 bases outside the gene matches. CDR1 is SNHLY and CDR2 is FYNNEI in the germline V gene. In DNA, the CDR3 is TGTGCCAGCAGCGAGACAGGGGCGACAGATACGCAGTATTTT. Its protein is CASSETGATDTQYF. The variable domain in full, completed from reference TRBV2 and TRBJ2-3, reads EPEVTQTPSHQVTQMGQEVILRCVPISNHLYFYWYRQILGQKVEFLVSFYNNEISEKSEIFDDQFSVERPDGSNFTLKIRSTKLEDSAMYFCASSETGATDTQYFGPGTRLTVL.

Here the CDR3 DNA reads TGTGCCAGCAGCGTTCAGGGTGGCGGGGGCTACACCTTC. Its protein is CASSVQGGGGYTF. The chain recombines TRBV5-6 with TRBJ1-2; D may be TRBD1 (5 bases). Trimming stripped 4 bases from V and 8 bases from J, with 15 bases between. The germline CDR1 and CDR2 sequences are SGHDT and YYEEEE. This CDR3 region has 13 residues.

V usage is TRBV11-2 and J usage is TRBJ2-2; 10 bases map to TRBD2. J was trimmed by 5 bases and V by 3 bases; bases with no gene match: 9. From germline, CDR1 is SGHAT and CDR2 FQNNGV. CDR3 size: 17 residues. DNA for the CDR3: TGTGCCAGCAGCTTGCGTAGCGGGGGGCGACGGACCGGGGAGCTGTTTTTT. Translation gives CASSLRSGGRRTGELFF.

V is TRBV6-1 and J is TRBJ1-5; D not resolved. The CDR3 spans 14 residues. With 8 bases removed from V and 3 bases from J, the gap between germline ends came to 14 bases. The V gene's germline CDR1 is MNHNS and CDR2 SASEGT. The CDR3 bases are TGTGCCAGCGGGAGCGGGAACTTCAATCAGCCCCAGCATTTT. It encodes CASGSGNFNQPQHF.

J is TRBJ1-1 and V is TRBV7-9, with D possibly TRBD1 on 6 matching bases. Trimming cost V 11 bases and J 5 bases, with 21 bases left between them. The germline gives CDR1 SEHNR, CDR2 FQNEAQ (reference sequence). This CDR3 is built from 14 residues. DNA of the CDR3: TGTGCCTGCCAGGGCGGGGGAAGGGGGACTGAAGCTTTCTTT. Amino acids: CACQGGGRGTEAFF.

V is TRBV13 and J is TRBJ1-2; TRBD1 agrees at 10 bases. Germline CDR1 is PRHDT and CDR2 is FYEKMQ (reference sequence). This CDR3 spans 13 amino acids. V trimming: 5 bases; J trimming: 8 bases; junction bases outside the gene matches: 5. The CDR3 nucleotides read TGTGCCAGCAGCCCGACAGGGGGCGACGGCTACACCTTC. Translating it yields CASSPTGGDGYTF.

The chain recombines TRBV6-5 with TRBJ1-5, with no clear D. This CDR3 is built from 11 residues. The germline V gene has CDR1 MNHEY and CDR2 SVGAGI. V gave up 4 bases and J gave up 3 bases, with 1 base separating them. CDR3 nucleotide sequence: TGTGCCAGCAGTTTCAATCAGCCCCAGCATTTT. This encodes CASSFNQPQHF.

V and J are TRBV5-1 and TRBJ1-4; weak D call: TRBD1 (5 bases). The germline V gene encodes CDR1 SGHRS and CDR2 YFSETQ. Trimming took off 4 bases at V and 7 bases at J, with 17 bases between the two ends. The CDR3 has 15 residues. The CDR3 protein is CASSPGGAFGEKLFF. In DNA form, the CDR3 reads TGCGCCAGCAGCCCTGGAGGGGCGTTCGGTGAAAAACTGTTTTTT.

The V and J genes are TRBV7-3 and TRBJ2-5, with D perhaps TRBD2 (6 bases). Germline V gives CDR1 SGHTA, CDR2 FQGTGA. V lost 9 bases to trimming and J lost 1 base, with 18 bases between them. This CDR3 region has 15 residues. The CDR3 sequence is CARARSSGTQETQYF. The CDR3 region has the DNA TGTGCCAGGGCCCGTAGTAGCGGTACCCAAGAGACCCAGTACTTC.

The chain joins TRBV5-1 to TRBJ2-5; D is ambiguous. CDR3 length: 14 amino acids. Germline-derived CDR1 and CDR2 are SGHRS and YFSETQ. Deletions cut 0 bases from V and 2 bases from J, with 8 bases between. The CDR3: CASSLDSTQETQYF. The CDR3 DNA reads TGCGCCAGCAGCTTGGACTCGACGCAAGAGACCCAGTACTTC.

CDR3 protein: CASSYREGNEKLFF. In nucleotides, the CDR3 is TGTGCCAGCAGCTACAGGGAAGGGAATGAAAAACTGTTTTTT. V is TRBV7-9 and J is TRBJ1-4, with D perhaps matching TRBD1 (6 bases). Germline V CDR1 and CDR2: SEHNR, FQNEAQ (reference sequence). With 4 bases removed from V and 5 bases from J, the gap between germline ends came to 11 bases. The CDR3 is 14 residues long.

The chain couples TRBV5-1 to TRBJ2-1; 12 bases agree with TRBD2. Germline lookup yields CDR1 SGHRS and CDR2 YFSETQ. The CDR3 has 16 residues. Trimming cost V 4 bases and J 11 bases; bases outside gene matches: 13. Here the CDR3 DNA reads TGCGCCAGCAGCCCGAGGCTAGCGGGGGGGCTGGGAAAGCAGTTCTTC. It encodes CASSPRLAGGLGKQFF.

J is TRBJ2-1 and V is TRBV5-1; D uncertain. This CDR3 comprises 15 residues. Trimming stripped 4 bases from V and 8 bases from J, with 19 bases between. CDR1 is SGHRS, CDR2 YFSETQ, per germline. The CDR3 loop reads CASSPGLTQGHEQFF. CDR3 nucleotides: TGCGCCAGCAGCCCGGGCCTGACTCAAGGGCATGAGCAGTTCTTC. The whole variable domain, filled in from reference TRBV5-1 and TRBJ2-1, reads KAGVTQTPRYLIKTRGQQVTLSCSPISGHRSVSWYQQTPGQGLQFLFEYFSETQRNKGNFPGRFSGRQFSNSRSEMNVSTLELGDSALYLCASSPGLTQGHEQFFGPGTRLTVL.

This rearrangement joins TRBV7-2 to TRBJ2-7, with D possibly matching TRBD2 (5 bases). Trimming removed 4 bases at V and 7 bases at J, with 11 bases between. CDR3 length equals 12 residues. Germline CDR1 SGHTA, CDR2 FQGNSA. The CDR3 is CASSSREGEQYF. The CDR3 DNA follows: TGTGCCAGCAGCTCCCGGGAAGGGGAGCAGTACTTC.

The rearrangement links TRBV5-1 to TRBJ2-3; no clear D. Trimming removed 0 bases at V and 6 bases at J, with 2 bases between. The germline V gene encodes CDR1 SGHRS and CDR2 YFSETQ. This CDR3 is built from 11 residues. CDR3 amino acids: CASSLGDTQYF. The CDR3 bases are TGCGCCAGCAGCTTGGGTGATACGCAGTATTTT.

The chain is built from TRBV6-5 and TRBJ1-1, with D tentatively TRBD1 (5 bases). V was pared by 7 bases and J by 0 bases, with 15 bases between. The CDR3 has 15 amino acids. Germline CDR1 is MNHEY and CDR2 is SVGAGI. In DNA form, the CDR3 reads TGTGCCAGCATCAACCTGGGGGGTATGAACACTGAAGCTTTCTTT. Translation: CASINLGGMNTEAFF.

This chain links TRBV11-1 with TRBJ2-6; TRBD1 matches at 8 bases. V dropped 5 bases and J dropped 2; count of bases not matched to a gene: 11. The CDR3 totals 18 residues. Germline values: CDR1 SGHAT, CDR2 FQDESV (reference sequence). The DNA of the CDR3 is TGTGCCAGCAGCCCAGACAGGGGTCCCTCCCCTGGGGCCAACGTCCTGACTTTC. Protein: CASSPDRGPSPGANVLTF.

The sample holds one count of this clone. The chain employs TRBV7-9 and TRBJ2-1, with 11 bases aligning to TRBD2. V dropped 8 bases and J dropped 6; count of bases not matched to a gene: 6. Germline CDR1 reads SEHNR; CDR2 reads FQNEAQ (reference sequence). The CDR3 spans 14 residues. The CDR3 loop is CASQLAGVLNEQFF. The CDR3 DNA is TGTGCCAGCCAACTAGCGGGAGTCCTCAATGAGCAGTTCTTC.

The chain's CDR3 is CASSLGARRRNTEAFF. The DNA of the CDR3 is TGTGCCAGCAGCTTGGGGGCGCGGAGGAGGAACACTGAAGCTTTCTTT. The rearrangement uses TRBV5-5 and TRBJ1-1; D ambiguous. Germline V gives CDR1 SGHKS, CDR2 YYEKEE (reference sequence). This CDR3 is 16 amino acids long. Trimming stripped 0 bases from V and 1 base from J, with 13 bases between. The full variable domain, its missing parts supplied by reference TRBV5-5 and TRBJ1-1, is DAGVTQSPTHLIKTRGQQVTLRCSPISGHKSVSWYQQVLGQGPQFIFQYYEKEERGRGNFPDRFSARQFPNYSSELNVNALLLGDSALYLCASSLGARRRNTEAFFGQGTRLTVV.

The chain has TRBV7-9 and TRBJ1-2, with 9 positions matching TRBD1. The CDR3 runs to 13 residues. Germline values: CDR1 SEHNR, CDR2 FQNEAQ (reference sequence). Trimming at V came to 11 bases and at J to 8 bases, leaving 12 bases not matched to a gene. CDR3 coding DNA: TGTGCCGGGGACAGGGACGGGATGAGAGGCTACACCTTC. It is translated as CAGDRDGMRGYTF.

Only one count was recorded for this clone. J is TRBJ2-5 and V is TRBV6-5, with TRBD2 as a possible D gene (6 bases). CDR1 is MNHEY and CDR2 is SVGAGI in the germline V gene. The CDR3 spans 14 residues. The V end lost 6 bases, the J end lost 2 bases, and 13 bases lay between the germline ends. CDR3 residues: CASRRGLRQETQYF. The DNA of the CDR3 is TGTGCCAGCAGGCGGGGTTTGCGGCAAGAGACCCAGTACTTC.

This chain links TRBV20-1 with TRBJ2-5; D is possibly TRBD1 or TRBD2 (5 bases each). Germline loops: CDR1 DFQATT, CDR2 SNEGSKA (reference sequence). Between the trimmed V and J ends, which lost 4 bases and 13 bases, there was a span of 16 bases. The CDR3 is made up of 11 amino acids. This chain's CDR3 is CSATGTGRRYF. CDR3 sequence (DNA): TGCAGTGCTACAGGGACGGGACGTCGGTACTTC.